This T cell receptor beta chain was sequenced during a study of T and B cells in COVID-19 patients. Trimming took 5 bases from V and 4 from J; bases not matched to a gene: 9. The germline CDR1 and CDR2 sequences are MNHEY and SVGAGI. This CDR3 has 15 amino acids. Regarding the study as a whole: Patients with COVID-19 reportedly showed strongly skewed T cell receptor beta variable and joining gene usage.

This clonotype ranks as medium-sized (0.01 to 0.1%). Its matching antigen is unknown. Blood genomic DNA input for TRB amplification was 250-500 ng. Multiplex PCR with BIOMED2 TRB-A/B primer pools amplified TRB rearrangements. TCRdb redid the calling of the multiplex PCR reads with MiXCR, one entry per CDR3 protein. Among more than 4,500 distinct CDR3 sequences listed, less than 35% were seen once. This chain joins TRBV6-5 and TRBJ2-7; TRBD2 agrees at 9 bases. The clonotype comes from a human donor with active COVID-19. The sequenced material came from blood. Here the CDR3 DNA reads TGTGCCAGCAGTGACCCGGGACTAGCATCGTACGAGCAGTACTTC. Amino acid sequence: CASSDPGLASYEQYF.